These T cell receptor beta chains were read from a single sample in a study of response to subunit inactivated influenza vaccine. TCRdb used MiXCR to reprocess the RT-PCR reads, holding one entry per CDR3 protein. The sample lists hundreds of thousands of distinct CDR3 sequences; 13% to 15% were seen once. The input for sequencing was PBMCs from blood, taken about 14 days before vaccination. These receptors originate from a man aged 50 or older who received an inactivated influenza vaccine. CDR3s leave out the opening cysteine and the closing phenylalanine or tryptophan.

cdr3_aa: SAVRGGLNTEAF
v_call: TRBV29-1
j_call: TRBJ1-1

cdr3_aa: ASSSMGRLYSPLH
v_call: TRBV12-3/TRBV12-4
j_call: TRBJ1-6

cdr3_aa: ATSGQTGTPYNEQF
v_call: TRBV24-1
j_call: TRBJ2-1

cdr3_aa: AWSSSNSPLH
v_call: TRBV30
j_call: TRBJ1-6

cdr3_aa: AISEEGAYNEQF
v_call: TRBV10-3
j_call: TRBJ2-1

cdr3_aa: ASSLTGATYNEQF
v_call: TRBV5-1
j_call: TRBJ2-1

cdr3_aa: ASSPRGGSTDTQY
v_call: TRBV18
j_call: TRBJ2-3

cdr3_aa: ASSSWDTDTQY
v_call: TRBV6-5
j_call: TRBJ2-3

cdr3_aa: ASSLGTSGRTDTQY
v_call: TRBV7-9
j_call: TRBJ2-3

cdr3_aa: ATRLGLAGEDEQF
v_call: TRBV10-3
j_call: TRBJ2-1

cdr3_aa: AWGSYEQY
v_call: TRBV30
j_call: TRBJ2-7

cdr3_aa: SARDRLAGDYNEQF
v_call: TRBV20-1
j_call: TRBJ2-1

cdr3_aa: ASRPTSGGDTDTQY
v_call: TRBV12-3/TRBV12-4
j_call: TRBJ2-3

cdr3_aa: ASSPPKPMAEAF
v_call: TRBV12-3/TRBV12-4
j_call: TRBJ1-1

cdr3_aa: ASSLIPTARVRNEQY
v_call: TRBV7-9
j_call: TRBJ2-7

cdr3_aa: ASSNSGSGNEQF
v_call: TRBV12-3/TRBV12-4
j_call: TRBJ2-1

cdr3_aa: SNRNIGGTVTEAF
v_call: TRBV20-1
j_call: TRBJ1-1

cdr3_aa: ASSGTRYLSYEQY
v_call: TRBV6-1
j_call: TRBJ2-7

cdr3_aa: AKTGLAGDTQY
v_call: TRBV27
j_call: TRBJ2-3

cdr3_aa: ASSQEKGGTEAF
v_call: TRBV4-3
j_call: TRBJ1-1

cdr3_aa: ASTTLGADSYEQY
v_call: TRBV28
j_call: TRBJ2-7

cdr3_aa: ASSYSLRLTGEQY
v_call: TRBV6-5
j_call: TRBJ2-7

cdr3_aa: ASRRISGEAQY
v_call: TRBV27
j_call: TRBJ2-3

cdr3_aa: ASSEQFGELF
v_call: TRBV25-1
j_call: TRBJ2-2

cdr3_aa: ASSSGLAGLVDTQY
v_call: TRBV6-2/TRBV6-3
j_call: TRBJ2-3

cdr3_aa: ATSSLSGTSGGAYNEQF
v_call: TRBV15
j_call: TRBJ2-1

cdr3_aa: ASSLERSGQYEQY
v_call: TRBV7-2
j_call: TRBJ2-7

cdr3_aa: ASSYQTGAPSGRAKEQY
v_call: TRBV6-5
j_call: TRBJ2-7

cdr3_aa: ASSLGLAGSYEQY
v_call: TRBV7-2
j_call: TRBJ2-7

cdr3_aa: ASSFGTFGYEQY
v_call: TRBV12-3/TRBV12-4
j_call: TRBJ2-7

cdr3_aa: SARGPAGYNEQF
v_call: TRBV20-1
j_call: TRBJ2-1

cdr3_aa: ASSIILRDTQY
v_call: TRBV19
j_call: TRBJ2-3

cdr3_aa: ASDKGGSTDTQY
v_call: TRBV12-3/TRBV12-4
j_call: TRBJ2-3

cdr3_aa: SVGFDEQF
v_call: TRBV29-1
j_call: TRBJ2-1

cdr3_aa: ASGQGPMNTEAF
v_call: TRBV2
j_call: TRBJ1-1

cdr3_aa: ASSAPHSGTGELF
v_call: TRBV28
j_call: TRBJ2-2

cdr3_aa: ASSFLSSHGYT
v_call: TRBV12-3/TRBV12-4
j_call: TRBJ1-2

cdr3_aa: ASSSAGSYEQY
v_call: TRBV12-3/TRBV12-4
j_call: TRBJ2-7

cdr3_aa: ASSLRSGNSYNEQF
v_call: TRBV7-8
j_call: TRBJ2-1

cdr3_aa: ASSLVGGTGGPTSEQF
v_call: TRBV5-1
j_call: TRBJ2-1

cdr3_aa: SATGVRETQY
v_call: TRBV20-1
j_call: TRBJ2-5

cdr3_aa: ASSQESSGNYNEQF
v_call: TRBV4-2
j_call: TRBJ2-1

cdr3_aa: SARGAGDGYT
v_call: TRBV20-1
j_call: TRBJ1-2

cdr3_aa: ASSQASGYHNEQF
v_call: TRBV4-3
j_call: TRBJ2-1

cdr3_aa: ASSQAQGRDQPQH
v_call: TRBV3-1
j_call: TRBJ1-5

cdr3_aa: ASVAPGTDTQY
v_call: TRBV6-1
j_call: TRBJ2-3

cdr3_aa: ASSSGRDQPQH
v_call: TRBV5-1
j_call: TRBJ1-5

cdr3_aa: SARGVSYNEQF
v_call: TRBV20-1
j_call: TRBJ2-1

cdr3_aa: SASIPLGGETQY
v_call: TRBV20-1
j_call: TRBJ2-5

cdr3_aa: ASSLGIPNQPQH
v_call: TRBV7-2
j_call: TRBJ1-5

cdr3_aa: ASSQDPSASYEQY
v_call: TRBV4-2
j_call: TRBJ2-7

cdr3_aa: ASSAGTAQTYEQY
v_call: TRBV6-2/TRBV6-3
j_call: TRBJ2-7

cdr3_aa: ASSVLLGRLQETQY
v_call: TRBV6-1
j_call: TRBJ2-5

cdr3_aa: ASSWTTGTGQPQH
v_call: TRBV6-2/TRBV6-3
j_call: TRBJ1-5

cdr3_aa: SASGPQGSHHNQPQH
v_call: TRBV20-1
j_call: TRBJ1-5

cdr3_aa: ASNSLRGAKNIQY
v_call: TRBV2
j_call: TRBJ2-4

cdr3_aa: ATSDAGGYEQY
v_call: TRBV24-1
j_call: TRBJ2-7

cdr3_aa: ASSELGQGQYEQY
v_call: TRBV6-1
j_call: TRBJ2-7

cdr3_aa: ASSHPPRGGETQY
v_call: TRBV4-2
j_call: TRBJ2-5